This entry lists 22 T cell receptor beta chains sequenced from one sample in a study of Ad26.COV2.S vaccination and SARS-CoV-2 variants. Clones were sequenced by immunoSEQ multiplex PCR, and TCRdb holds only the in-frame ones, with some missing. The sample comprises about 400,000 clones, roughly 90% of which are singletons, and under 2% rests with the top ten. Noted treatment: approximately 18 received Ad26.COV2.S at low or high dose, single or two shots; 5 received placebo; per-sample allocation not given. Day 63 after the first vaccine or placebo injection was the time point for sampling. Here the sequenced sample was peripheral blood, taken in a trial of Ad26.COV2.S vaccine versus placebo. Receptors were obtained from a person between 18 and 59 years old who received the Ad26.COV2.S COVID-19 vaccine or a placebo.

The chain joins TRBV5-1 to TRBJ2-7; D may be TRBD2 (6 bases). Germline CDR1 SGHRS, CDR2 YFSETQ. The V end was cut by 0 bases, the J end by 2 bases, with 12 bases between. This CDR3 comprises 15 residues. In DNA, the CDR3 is TGCGCCAGCAGCTTGGTGGGACTCCCAACCTACGAGCAGTACTTC. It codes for CASSLVGLPTYEQYF.

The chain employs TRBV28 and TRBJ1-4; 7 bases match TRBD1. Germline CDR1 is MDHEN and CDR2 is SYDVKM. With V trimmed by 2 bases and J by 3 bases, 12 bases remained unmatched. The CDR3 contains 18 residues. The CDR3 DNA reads TGTGCCAGCAGTTTACTGGCTGGGAGAGGGGGCTCTAATGAAAAACTGTTTTTT. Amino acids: CASSLLAGRGGSNEKLFF.

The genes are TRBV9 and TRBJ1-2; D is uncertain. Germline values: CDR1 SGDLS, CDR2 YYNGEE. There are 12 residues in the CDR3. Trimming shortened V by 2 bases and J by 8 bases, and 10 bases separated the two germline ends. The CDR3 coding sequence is TGTGCCAGCAGCGTGCCCCGTCCCGGCTACACCTTC. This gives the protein CASSVPRPGYTF.

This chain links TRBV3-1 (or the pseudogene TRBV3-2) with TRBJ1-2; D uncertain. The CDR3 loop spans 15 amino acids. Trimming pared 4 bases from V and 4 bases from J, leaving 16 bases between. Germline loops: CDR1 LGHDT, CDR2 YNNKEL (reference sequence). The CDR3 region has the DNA TGTGCCAGCAGCCTATTACTGAACCCGGGCTATGGCTACACCTTC. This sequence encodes CASSLLLNPGYGYTF.

CDR3 bases: TGTGCCAGCAGCTTGCCCCAGATTAACTATGGCTACACCTTC. This sequence encodes CASSLPQINYGYTF. V gene TRBV5-4 combines with J gene TRBJ1-2; D call uncertain. Trimming pared 1 base from V and 1 base from J, leaving 8 bases between. CDR3 length: 14 amino acids. Looked up from germline, CDR1 is SGHNT and CDR2 is YYREEE (reference sequence). The entire variable domain, with the rest obtained from reference TRBV5-4 and TRBJ1-2, is as follows: ETGVTQSPTHLIKTRGQQVTLRCSSQSGHNTVSWYQQALGQGPQFIFQYYREEENGRGNFPPRFSGLQFPNYSSELNVNALELDDSALYLCASSLPQINYGYTFGSGTRLTVV.

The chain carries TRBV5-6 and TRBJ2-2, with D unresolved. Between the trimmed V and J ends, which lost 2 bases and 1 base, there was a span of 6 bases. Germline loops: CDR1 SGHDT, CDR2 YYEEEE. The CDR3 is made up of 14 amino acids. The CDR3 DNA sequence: TGTGCCAGCAGCTTCCCAGAGAACACCGGGGAGCTGTTTTTT. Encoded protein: CASSFPENTGELFF.

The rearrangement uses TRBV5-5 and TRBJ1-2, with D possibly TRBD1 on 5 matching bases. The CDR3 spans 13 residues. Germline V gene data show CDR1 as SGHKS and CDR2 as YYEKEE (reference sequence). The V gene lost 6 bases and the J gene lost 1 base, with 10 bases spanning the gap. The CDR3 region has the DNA TGTGCCAGCACCGACAGAGGTAACTATGGCTACACCTTC. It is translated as CASTDRGNYGYTF.

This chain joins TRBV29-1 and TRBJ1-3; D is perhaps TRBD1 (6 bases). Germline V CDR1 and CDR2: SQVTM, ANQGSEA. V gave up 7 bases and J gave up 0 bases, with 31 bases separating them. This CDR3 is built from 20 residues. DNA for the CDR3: TGCAGCGCCTCCGGGGGGGCGTACCCCGGGACTTCGAGCTCTGGAAACACCATATATTTT. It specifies CSASGGAYPGTSSSGNTIYF.

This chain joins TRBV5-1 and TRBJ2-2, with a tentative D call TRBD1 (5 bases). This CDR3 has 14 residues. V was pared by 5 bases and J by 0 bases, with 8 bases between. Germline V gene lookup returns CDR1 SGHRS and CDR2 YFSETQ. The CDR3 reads CASSTGANTGELFF. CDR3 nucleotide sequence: TGCGCCAGCAGTACAGGAGCGAACACCGGGGAGCTGTTTTTT.

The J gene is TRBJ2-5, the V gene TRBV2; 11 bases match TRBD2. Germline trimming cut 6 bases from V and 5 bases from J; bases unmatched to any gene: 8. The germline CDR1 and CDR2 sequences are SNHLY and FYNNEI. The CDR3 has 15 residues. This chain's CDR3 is CASSETSGIGETQYF. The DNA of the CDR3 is TGTGCCAGCAGCGAGACTAGCGGGATAGGTGAGACCCAGTACTTC.

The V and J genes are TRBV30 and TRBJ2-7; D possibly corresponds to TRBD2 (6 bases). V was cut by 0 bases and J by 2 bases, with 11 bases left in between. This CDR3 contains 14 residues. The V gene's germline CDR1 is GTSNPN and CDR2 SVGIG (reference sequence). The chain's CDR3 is CAWSVRGNPYEQYF. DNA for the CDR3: TGTGCCTGGAGTGTACGGGGGAACCCCTACGAGCAGTACTTC. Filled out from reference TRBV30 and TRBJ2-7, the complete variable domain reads SQTIHQWPATLVQPVGSPLSLECTVEGTSNPNLYWYRQAAGRGLQLLFYSVGIGQISSEVPQNLSASRPQDRQFILSSKKLLLSDSGFYLCAWSVRGNPYEQYFGPGTRLTVT.

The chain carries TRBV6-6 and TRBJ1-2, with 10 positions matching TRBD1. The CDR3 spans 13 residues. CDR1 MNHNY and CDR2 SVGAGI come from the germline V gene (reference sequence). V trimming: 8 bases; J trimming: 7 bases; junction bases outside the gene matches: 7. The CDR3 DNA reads TGTGCCAGCCTTTCCGGGACAGGGGCTGGCTACACCTTC. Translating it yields CASLSGTGAGYTF.

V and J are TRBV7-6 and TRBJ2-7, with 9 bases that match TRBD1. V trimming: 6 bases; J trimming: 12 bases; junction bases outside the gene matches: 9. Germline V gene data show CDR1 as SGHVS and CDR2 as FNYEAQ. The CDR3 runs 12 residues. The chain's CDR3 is CASSAGTGSLYF. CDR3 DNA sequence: TGTGCCAGCAGTGCCGGGACAGGGAGTTTGTACTTC.

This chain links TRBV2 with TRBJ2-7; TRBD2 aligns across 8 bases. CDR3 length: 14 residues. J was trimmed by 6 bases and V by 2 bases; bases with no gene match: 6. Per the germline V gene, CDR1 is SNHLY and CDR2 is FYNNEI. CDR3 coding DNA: TGTGCCAGCAGTGAAAGCCTAACTAGCGGCGAGCAGTACTTC. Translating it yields CASSESLTSGEQYF.

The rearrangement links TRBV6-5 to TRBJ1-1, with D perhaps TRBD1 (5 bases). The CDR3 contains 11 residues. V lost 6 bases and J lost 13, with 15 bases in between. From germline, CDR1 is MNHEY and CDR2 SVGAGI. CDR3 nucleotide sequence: TGTGCCAGCAGAGCGGGGGGAAGCCGTTTCTTT. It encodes CASRAGGSRFF.

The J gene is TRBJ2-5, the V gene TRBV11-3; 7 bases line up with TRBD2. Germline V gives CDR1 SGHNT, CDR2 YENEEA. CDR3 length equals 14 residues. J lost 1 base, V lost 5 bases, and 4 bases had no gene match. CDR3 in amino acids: CASSTGLGQETQYF. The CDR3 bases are TGTGCCAGCAGCACCGGACTAGGCCAAGAGACCCAGTACTTC.

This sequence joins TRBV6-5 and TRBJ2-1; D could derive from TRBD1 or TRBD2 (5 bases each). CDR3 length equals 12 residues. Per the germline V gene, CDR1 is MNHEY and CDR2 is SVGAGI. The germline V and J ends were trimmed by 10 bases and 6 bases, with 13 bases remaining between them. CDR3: CAIGDRVNEQFF. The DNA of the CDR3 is TGTGCCATTGGGGACCGGGTCAATGAGCAGTTCTTC.

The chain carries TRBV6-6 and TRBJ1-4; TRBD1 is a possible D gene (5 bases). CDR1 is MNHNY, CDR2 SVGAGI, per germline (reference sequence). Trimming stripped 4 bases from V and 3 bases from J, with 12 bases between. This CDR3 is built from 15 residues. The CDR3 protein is CASSSTGRANEKLFF. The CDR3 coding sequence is TGTGCCAGCAGTTCTACAGGTCGGGCTAATGAAAAACTGTTTTTT.

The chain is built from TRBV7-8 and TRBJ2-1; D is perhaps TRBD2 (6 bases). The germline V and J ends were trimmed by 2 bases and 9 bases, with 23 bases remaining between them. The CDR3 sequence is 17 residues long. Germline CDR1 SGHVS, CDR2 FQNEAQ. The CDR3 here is CASSLITGTKGGGEQFF. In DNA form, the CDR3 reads TGTGCCAGCAGCTTAATAACGGGGACGAAGGGAGGCGGTGAGCAGTTCTTC.

The chain's CDR3 is CASSTSSVAQYF. The CDR3 region has the DNA TGTGCCAGCAGCACCTCTAGCGTGGCGCAGTATTTT. V usage is TRBV5-4 and J usage is TRBJ2-3, with a weak D call TRBD2 (6 bases). Germline V lookup: CDR1 SGHNT, CDR2 YYREEE (reference sequence). The CDR3 is made up of 12 amino acids. V lost 4 bases, J lost 10 bases, and 13 bases lay in between.

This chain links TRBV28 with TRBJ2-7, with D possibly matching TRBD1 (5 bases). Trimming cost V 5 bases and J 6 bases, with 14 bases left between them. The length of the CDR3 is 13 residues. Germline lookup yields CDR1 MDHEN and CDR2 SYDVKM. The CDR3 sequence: CASSTTGTLEQYF. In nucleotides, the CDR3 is TGTGCCAGCAGTACAACAGGTACCCTCGAGCAGTACTTC.

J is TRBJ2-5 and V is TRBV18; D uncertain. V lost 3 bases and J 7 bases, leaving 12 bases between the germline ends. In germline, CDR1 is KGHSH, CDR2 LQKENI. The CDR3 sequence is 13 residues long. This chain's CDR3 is CASSPRDRGTQYF. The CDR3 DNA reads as TGTGCCAGCTCACCCCGAGATCGAGGGACCCAGTACTTC.